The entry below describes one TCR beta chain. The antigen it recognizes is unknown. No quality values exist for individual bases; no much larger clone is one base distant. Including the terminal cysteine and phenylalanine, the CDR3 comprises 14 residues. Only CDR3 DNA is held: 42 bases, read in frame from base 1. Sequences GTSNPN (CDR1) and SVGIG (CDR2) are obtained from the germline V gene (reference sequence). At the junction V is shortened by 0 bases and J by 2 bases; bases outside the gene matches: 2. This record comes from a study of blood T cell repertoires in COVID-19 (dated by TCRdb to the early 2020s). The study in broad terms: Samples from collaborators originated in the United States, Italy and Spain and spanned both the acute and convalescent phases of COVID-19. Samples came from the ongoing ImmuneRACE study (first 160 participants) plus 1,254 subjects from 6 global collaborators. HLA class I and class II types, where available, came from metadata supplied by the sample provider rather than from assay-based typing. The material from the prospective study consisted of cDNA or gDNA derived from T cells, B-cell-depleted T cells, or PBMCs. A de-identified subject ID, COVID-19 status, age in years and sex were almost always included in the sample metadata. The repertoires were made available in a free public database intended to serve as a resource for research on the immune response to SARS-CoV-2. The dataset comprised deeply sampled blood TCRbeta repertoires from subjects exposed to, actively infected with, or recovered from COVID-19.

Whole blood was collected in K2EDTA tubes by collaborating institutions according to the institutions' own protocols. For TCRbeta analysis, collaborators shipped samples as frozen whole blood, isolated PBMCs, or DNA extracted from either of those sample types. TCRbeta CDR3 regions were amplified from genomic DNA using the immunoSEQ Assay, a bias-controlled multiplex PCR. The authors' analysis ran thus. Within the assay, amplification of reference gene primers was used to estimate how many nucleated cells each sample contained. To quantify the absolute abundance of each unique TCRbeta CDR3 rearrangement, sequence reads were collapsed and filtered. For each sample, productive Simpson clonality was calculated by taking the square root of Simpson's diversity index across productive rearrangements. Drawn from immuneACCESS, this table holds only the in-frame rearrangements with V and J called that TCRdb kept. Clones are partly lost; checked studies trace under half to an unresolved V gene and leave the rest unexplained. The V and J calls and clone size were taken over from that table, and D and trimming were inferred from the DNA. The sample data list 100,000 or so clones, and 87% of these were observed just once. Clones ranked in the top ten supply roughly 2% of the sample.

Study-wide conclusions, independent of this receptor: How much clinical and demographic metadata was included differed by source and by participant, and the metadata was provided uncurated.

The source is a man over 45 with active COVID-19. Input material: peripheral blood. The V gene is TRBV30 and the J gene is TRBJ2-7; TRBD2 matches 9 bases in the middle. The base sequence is TGTGCCTGGAGTGTGGCGGGGGGGCCCTACGAGCAGTACTTC. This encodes CAWSVAGGPYEQYF.